The present entry profiles one TCR beta chain with its context. Its specificity is not known. Amplification used 60 Vbeta primers and 13 Jbeta primers. The assay was immunoSEQ multiplex PCR, and TCRdb's table has in-frame clones only and misses some. The sample consists of about 140,000 clones, approximately 70% of them appearing once. The CDR3 totals 17 residues. The V segment lost 2 bases and the J segment 2 bases; nucleotides outside the gene matches: 7. CDR1 is LGHNA and CDR2 is YNFKEQ in the germline V gene. The sample originates from a study of cytomegalovirus exposure and HLA in healthy donors. General study results and limits: While the bulk of TCR sequences proved rare, some public TCRs turned up in many donors.

This chain connects TRBV4-2 to TRBJ1-4; 8 bases are shared with TRBD1. The receptor comes from a young woman in good health and CMV-seronegative. The specimen was PBMCs. CDR3 bases: TGTGCCAGCAGCCAACTACAGGGGGGATTGACTAATGAAAAACTGTTTTTT. It codes for CASSQLQGGLTNEKLFF.